This T cell receptor beta chain was recovered during a study of shared clonotypes between healthy human individuals (dated by TCRdb to about 2020). Background for the entire study: The cohort included three men and a couple of women between 18 and 49 years of age. For each donor, three plates each were used for CD4 naive and CD4 memory, two plates were used for CD8 naive, and one plate was used for CD8 memory. To estimate repertoire size and how much clonotype sharing occurs between individuals, the study deeply sequenced the blood TCR repertoires of five healthy adults. Libraries were prepared and TCR repertoires were sequenced by different laboratories using diverse techniques, in order to increase sequencing depth and limit assay-specific biases. Each donor's leukapheresis produced roughly between roughly 0.85 and 9 billion PBMCs. What the research found in general, with its limitations: Because the study included only a small number of donors, the genetic and exposure-history diversity represented was limited. Pairwise subsampling led to the expectation that sequencing depth would affect the degree of clonotype sharing among donors. Clonotypes shared by all four sorted-subset donors showed higher generation probabilities than non-shared clonotypes. Even with the large sequencing depth, rarefaction of the sorted-subset datasets indicated that sequencing was incomplete. Only blood was sampled, and tissue TCR repertoires likely differ from those in blood. Naive subsets generally had larger estimated clonotype richness than memory subsets. When a handful of donors were compared, the shared fraction of clonotypes was around 5% for naive CD4, around 3.5% for naive CD8, roughly 2.3% for memory CD4, and less than 0.5% for memory CD8.

The donors were healthy, HIV-negative adults with no recently reported acute infections or vaccinations. All donors were Caucasian adults living in Nashville, Tennessee, USA. CD4+ T cells were enriched by magnetic negative selection, after which naive cells were positively selected on CD45RA and the negative fraction was taken as the memory subset. Blood was obtained by leukapheresis, after which PBMCs were separated by Ficoll-Histopaque density gradient centrifugation and cryopreserved in liquid nitrogen vapor phase. Analytical flow cytometry was used to check the purity and quantity of every magnetically sorted T cell population. Each sorted fraction had its genomic DNA isolated and then quantified by UV absorbance on a Nanodrop 2000c. Worth noting for this clone: Which antigen it targets is not known. Base qualities were left out, and no much larger clone turns up one base away.

The CDR3 goes from the cysteine to the phenylalanine over 16 residues. CDR3 DNA only is kept here, 48 bases in frame from base 1. CDR1 MDHEN and CDR2 SYDVKM are derived from the germline V gene. Germline trimming: 4 bases from V, 0 bases from J; junction bases outside gene matches: 5. TCR CDR3 regions were amplified from genomic DNA by multiplex PCR using the deep immunoSEQ assay. For each cell subset, the extracted genomic DNA was distributed evenly across all wells of several immunoSEQ 96-well plates, and each plate served as one replicate. Each replicate PCR for sorted subsets received around 210 ng genomic DNA, equal to tens of thousands of T cell genomes. The purified libraries were quantified using a Qubit 3.0 fluorometer, sized with a Bioanalyzer 2100, and then quantified again using the KAPA Library Quantification kit. Every immunoSEQ 96-well plate was sequenced on a dedicated single-read 150-cycle Illumina NextSeq 550 flow cell. In the paper's pipeline: Because the immunoSEQ output included only junctional sequences and no quality scores, the filtering could not be the same as the filtering used for full-length reads. To assign V/J genes and CDR3, sequences were annotated using PyIR, a Python wrapper for IgBLAST v1.9, with IMGT germline references. Any read was removed if the V/J assignment was weak (E-value above 1e-6), the CDR3 was missing, or the read contained stop codons, out-of-frame junctions, or ambiguous translated residues. V3J clonotypes were defined as sequences sharing the same inferred V gene, J gene, and CDR3 amino acid sequence. To compute the percentage overlap between repertoires, the number of shared unique clonotypes was divided by the size of the smaller repertoire. Three approaches were used to assess repertoire richness: RTK rarefaction, the Chao1 estimator, and Recon v2.1 estimates of unobserved clonotypes. OLGA was used to compute generation probabilities for all TCRbeta clonotypes that the gDNA method yielded from a handful of donors. Imported from immuneACCESS, the table was reduced by TCRdb to in-frame sequences with V and J called. These copies leave out some clones; in studies compared against another copy, an unresolved V gene accounts for under half, and the cause of the remainder is not known. Clone size and the V and J calls come from that table; the DNA yielded D and trimming. This sample comprises under 1,100,000 clones, about 74% of them detected only once. The ten largest clones capture around 1.5% of the sample.

The origin of this receptor is a man in his late teens or twenties in good health. The sequence links TRBV28 to TRBJ1-4; TRBD1 fits 7 bases in the junction. Material for sequencing was memory CD4+ T cells sorted from blood. Taken with the paper, the label for cell subset or site translates to: CD45RA-negative fraction. The CDR3 protein is CASSSGGRATNEKLFF. The bases are TGTGCCAGCAGTTCAGGGGGTCGGGCAACTAATGAAAAACTGTTTTTT.